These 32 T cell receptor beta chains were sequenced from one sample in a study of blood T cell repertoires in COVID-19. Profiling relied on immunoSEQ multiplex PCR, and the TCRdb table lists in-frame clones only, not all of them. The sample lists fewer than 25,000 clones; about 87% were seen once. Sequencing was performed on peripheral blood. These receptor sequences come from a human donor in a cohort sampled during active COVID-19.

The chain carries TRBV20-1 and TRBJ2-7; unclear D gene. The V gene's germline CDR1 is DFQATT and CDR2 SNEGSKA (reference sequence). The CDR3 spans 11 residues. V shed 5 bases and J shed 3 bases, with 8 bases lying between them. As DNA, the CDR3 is TGCAGTGCTGGTACTTTCTACGAGCAGTACTTC. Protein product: CSAGTFYEQYF.

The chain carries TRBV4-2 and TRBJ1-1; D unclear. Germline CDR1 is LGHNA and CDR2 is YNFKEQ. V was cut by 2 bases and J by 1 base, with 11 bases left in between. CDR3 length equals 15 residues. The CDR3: CASSQYHTGNTEAFF. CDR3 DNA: TGTGCCAGCAGCCAATACCATACGGGGAACACTGAAGCTTTCTTT.

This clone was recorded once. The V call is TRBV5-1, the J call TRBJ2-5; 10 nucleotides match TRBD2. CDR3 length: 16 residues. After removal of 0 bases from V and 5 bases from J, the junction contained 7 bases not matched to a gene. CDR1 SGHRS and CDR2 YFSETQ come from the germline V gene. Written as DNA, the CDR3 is TGCGCCAGCAGCTTGGAGGCTAGCGGGAGCTGGGAGACCCAGTACTTC. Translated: CASSLEASGSWETQYF.

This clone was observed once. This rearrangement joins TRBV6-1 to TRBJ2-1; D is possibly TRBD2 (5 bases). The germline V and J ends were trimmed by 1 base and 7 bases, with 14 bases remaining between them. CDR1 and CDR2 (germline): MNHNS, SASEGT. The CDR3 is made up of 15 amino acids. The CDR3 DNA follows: TGTGCCAGCAGTGAAGTAGGGAGTTGGCGGAATGAGCAGTTCTTC. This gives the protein CASSEVGSWRNEQFF.

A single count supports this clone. The chain's CDR3 is CASSTRIFGQGALATNEKLFF. The CDR3 DNA reads as TGTGCCAGTAGTACAAGGATTTTCGGACAGGGGGCTCTTGCAACTAATGAAAAACTGTTTTTT. V usage is TRBV19 and J usage is TRBJ1-4, with 11 bases fitting TRBD1. CDR3 size: 21 residues. Germline V gene lookup returns CDR1 LNHDA and CDR2 SQIVND (reference sequence). Losses at the gene ends were 4 bases for V and 0 bases for J; bases not matched to a gene: 16.

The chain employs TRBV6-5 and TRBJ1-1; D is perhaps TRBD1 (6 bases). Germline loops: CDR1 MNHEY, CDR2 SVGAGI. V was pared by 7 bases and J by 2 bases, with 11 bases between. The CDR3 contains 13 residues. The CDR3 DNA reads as TGTGCCAGCAAGCGGGGGGCTAACACTGAAGCTTTCTTT. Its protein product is CASKRGANTEAFF.

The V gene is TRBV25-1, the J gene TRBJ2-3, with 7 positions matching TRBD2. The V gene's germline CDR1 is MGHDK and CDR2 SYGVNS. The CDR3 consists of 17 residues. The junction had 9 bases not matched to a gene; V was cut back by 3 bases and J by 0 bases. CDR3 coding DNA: TGTGCCAGCAGTGACGGGCTAGCGGTCCTCAGCACAGATACGCAGTATTTT. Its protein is CASSDGLAVLSTDTQYF.

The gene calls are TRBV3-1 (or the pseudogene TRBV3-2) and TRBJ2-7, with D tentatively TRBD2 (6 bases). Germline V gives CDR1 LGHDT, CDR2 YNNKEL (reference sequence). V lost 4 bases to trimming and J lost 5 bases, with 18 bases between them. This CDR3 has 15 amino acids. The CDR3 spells CASSRNRDSFHEQYF. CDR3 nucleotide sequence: TGTGCCAGCAGCCGCAACCGGGACTCCTTCCACGAGCAGTACTTC.

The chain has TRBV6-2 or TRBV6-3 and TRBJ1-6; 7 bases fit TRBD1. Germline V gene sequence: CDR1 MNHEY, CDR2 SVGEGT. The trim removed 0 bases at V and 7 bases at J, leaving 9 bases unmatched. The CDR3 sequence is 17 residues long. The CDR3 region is CASSYSKLGQKNSPLHF. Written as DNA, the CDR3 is TGTGCCAGCAGTTACTCGAAATTGGGACAGAAGAATTCACCCCTCCACTTT.

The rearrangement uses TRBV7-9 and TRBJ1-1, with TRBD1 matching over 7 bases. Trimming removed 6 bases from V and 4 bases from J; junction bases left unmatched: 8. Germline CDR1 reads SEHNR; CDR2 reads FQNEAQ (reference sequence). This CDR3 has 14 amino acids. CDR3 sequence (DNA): TGTGCCAGCAGTCAGGGGGAAGGTAGCACTGAAGCTTTCTTT. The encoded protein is CASSQGEGSTEAFF.

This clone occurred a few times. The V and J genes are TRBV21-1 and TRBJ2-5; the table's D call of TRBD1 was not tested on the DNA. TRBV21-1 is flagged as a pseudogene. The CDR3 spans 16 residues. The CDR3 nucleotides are TGTGCCAGCAGCAAAGAGGGGGGAAGGGGGCGAGAGACCCAGTACTTC. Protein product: CASSKEGGRGRETQYF.

The CDR3 spells CASIPGTSGRSSYEQYF. CDR3 bases: TGCGCCAGCATCCCGGGGACTAGCGGGAGGTCGTCCTACGAGCAGTACTTC. The gene calls are TRBV5-1 and TRBJ2-7; TRBD2 matches 15 bases. Germline V gene lookup returns CDR1 SGHRS and CDR2 YFSETQ. The CDR3 runs 17 residues. V lost 6 bases and J lost 1; bases outside the gene matches: 8.

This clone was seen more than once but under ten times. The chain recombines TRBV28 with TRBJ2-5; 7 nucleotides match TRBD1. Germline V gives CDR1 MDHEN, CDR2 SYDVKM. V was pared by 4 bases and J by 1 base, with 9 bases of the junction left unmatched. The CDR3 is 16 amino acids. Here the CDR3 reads CASSSLGTEFQETQYF. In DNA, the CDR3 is TGTGCCAGCAGTTCCCTCGGGACAGAGTTCCAAGAGACCCAGTACTTC.

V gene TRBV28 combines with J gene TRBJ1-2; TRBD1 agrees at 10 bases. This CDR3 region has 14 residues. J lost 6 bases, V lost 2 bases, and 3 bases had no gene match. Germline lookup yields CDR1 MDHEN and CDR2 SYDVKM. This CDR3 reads CASSLAGQGNGYTF. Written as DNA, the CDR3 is TGTGCCAGCAGTTTAGCGGGACAGGGGAATGGCTACACCTTC.

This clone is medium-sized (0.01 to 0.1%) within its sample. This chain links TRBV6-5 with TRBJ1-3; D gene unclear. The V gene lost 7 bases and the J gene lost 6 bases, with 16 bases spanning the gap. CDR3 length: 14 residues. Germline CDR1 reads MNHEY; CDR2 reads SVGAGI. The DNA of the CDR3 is TGTGCCAGCACCTTAGGATGGGGAGAAAACACCATATATTTT. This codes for CASTLGWGENTIYF.

CDR3 nucleotides: TGTGCCAGCAGCCTGCGGAAGGGACAGGTGGGGGGCAATGAGCAGTTCTTC. Translation: CASSLRKGQVGGNEQFF. The chain uses TRBV14 and TRBJ2-1, with 8 bases fitting TRBD1. The CDR3 extends over 17 amino acids. Germline values: CDR1 SGHDN, CDR2 FVKESK. V lost 4 bases and J lost 6; bases outside the gene matches: 14. Full variable domain (missing parts from reference TRBV14 and TRBJ2-1): EAGVTQFPSHSVIEKGQTVTLRCDPISGHDNLYWYRRVMGKEIKFLLHFVKESKQDESGMPNNRFLAERTGGTYSTLKVQPAELEDSGVYFCASSLRKGQVGGNEQFFGPGTRLTVL.

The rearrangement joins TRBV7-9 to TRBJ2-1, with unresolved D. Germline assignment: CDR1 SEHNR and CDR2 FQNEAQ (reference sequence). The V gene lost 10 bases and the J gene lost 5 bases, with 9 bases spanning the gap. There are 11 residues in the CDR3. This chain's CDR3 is CATGRDNEQFF. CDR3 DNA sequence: TGTGCCACCGGCCGGGACAATGAGCAGTTCTTC.

The CDR3: CASSLTGENTF. The DNA for the CDR3 is TGTGCCAGCAGCTTGACAGGGGAGAACACCTTC. This chain joins TRBV5-4 and TRBJ1-2, with 7 bases identical to TRBD1. In germline, CDR1 is SGHNT, CDR2 YYREEE (reference sequence). Trimming cost V 1 base and J 12 bases; bases outside gene matches: 3. This CDR3 comprises 11 residues.

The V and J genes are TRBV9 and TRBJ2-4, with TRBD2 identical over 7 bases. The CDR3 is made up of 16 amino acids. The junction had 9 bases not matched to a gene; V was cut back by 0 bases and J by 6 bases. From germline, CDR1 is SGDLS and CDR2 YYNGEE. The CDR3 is CASSVGPVTSPNIQYF. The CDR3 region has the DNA TGTGCCAGCAGCGTAGGACCCGTGACTAGCCCAAACATTCAGTACTTC.

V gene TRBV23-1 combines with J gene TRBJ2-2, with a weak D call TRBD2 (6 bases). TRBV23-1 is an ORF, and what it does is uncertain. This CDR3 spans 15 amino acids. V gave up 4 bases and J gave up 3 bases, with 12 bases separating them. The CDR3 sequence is CASSPGTGDTGELFF. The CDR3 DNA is TGCGCCAGCAGTCCAGGGACTGGTGACACCGGGGAGCTGTTTTTT.

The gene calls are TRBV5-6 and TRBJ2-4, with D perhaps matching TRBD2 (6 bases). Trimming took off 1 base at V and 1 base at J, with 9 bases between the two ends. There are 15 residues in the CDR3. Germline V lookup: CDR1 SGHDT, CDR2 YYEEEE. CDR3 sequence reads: CASSLWGDAKNIQYF. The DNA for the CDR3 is TGTGCCAGCAGCTTGTGGGGGGATGCCAAAAACATTCAGTACTTC. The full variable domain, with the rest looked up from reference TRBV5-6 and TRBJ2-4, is DAGVTQSPTHLIKTRGQQVTLRCSPKSGHDTVSWYQQALGQGPQFIFQYYEEEERQRGNFPDRFSGHQFPNYSSELNVNALLLGDSALYLCASSLWGDAKNIQYFGAGTRLSVL.

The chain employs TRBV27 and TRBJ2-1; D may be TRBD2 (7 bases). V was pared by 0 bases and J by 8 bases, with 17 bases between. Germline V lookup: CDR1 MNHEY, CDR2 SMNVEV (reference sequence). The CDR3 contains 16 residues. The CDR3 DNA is TGTGCCAGCAGTTTATCGTTAGGGGGAGGGCCCGATGAGCAGTTCTTC. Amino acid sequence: CASSLSLGGGPDEQFF.

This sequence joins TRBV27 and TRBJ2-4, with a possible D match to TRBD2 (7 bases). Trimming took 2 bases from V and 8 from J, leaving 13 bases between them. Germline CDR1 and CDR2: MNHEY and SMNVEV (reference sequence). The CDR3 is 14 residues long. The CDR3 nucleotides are TGTGCCAGCAGTTTAACACTAGGGGGGGACATTCAGTACTTC. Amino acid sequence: CASSLTLGGDIQYF.

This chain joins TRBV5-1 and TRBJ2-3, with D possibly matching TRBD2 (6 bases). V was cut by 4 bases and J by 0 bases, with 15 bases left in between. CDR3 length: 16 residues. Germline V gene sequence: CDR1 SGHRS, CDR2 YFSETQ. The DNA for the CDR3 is TGCGCCAGCAGCGCATCTAGCGCATCTAGCACAGATACGCAGTATTTT. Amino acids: CASSASSASSTDTQYF.

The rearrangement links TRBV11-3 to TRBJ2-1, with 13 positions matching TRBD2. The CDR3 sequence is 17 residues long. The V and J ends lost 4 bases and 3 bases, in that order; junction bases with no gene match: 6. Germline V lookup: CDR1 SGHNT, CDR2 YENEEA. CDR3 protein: CASSSTSGRTSYNEQFF. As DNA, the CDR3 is TGTGCCAGCAGCTCGACTAGCGGGAGGACTAGCTACAATGAGCAGTTCTTC.

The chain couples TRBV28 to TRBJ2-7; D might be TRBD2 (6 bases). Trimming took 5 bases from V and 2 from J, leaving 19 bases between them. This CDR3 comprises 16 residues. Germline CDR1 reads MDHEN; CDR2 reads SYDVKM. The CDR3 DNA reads TGTGCCAGCAGTGAATCGGGACTGTTCGTCGCCTACGAGCAGTACTTC. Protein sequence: CASSESGLFVAYEQYF.

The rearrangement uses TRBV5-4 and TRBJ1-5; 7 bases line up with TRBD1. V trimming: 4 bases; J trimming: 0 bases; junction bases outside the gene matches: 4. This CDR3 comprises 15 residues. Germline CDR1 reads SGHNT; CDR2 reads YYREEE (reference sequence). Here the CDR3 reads CASSLQGNSNQPQHF. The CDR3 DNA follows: TGTGCCAGCAGCCTACAGGGGAATAGCAATCAGCCCCAGCATTTT. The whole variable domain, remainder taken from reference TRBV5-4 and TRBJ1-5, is ETGVTQSPTHLIKTRGQQVTLRCSSQSGHNTVSWYQQALGQGPQFIFQYYREEENGRGNFPPRFSGLQFPNYSSELNVNALELDDSALYLCASSLQGNSNQPQHFGDGTRLSIL.

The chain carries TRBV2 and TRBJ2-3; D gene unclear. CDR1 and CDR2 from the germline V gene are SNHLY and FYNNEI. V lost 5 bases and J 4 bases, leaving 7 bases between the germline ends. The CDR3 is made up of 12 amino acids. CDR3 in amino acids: CASSPLADTQYF. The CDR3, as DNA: TGTGCCAGCAGTCCCCTAGCAGATACGCAGTATTTT.

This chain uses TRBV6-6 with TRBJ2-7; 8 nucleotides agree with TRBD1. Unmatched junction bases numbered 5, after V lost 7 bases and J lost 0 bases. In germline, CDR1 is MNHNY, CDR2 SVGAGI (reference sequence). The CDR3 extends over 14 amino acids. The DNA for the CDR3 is TGTGCCAGCACGAGGACAGGGAGCTCCTACGAGCAGTACTTC. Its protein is CASTRTGSSYEQYF.

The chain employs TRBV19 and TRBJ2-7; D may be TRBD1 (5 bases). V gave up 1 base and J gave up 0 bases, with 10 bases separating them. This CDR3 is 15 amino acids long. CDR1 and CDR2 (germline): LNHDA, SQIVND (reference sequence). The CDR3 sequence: CASSIGRQYSYEQYF. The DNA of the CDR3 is TGTGCCAGTAGTATAGGTCGACAGTACTCCTACGAGCAGTACTTC.

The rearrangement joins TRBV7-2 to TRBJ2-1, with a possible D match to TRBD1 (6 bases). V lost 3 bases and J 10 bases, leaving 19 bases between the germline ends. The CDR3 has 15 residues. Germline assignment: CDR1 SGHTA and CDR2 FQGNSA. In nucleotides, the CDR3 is TGTGCCAGCAGCTTTAGACAGGTTGGCTCTAGGGAGCAGTTCTTC. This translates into CASSFRQVGSREQFF.

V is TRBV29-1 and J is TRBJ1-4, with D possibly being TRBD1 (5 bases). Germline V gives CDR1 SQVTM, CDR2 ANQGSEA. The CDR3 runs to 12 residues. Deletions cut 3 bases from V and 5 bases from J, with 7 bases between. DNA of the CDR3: TGCAGCGTTGATTCAGGGAATGAAAAACTGTTTTTT. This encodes CSVDSGNEKLFF. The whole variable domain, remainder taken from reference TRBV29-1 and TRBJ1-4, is SAVISQKPSRDICQRGTSLTIQCQVDSQVTMMFWYRQQPGQSLTLIATANQGSEATYESGFVIDKFPISRPNLTFSTLTVSNMSPEDSSIYLCSVDSGNEKLFFGSGTQLSVL.